This T cell receptor beta chain derives from a study of T cells in Graves' hyperthyroidism and ophthalmopathy. The CDR3 contains 14 residues. V shed 5 bases and J 8 bases; nucleotides not matched to a gene: 11. Germline loops: CDR1 SEHNR, CDR2 FQNEAQ (reference sequence). Not enrolled were patients with uncontrolled infection, other autoimmune disease, pregnancy or lactation. The source material, RNA transcripts, was used to amplify TCR beta CDR3 regions. The TCR CDR3 first-round RT-PCR relied on the HTBI primer set. MiXCR, applied by TCRdb to the multiplex PCR reads, yields one record per CDR3 protein. Of 550,000 to 700,000 distinct CDR3 sequences listed, roughly 50% were seen once; the top ten hold roughly 19%.

The receptor was derived from an adult woman with Graves' disease, either hyperthyroidism or ophthalmopathy (not recorded which). The V and J genes are TRBV7-9 and TRBJ1-1; TRBD1 matches at 7 bases. The sequencing sample was made of peripheral blood or thyroid tissue (not recorded which). Here the CDR3 DNA reads TGTGCCAGCAGCGTGGAAGACAGGGAATTAGAAGCTTTCTTT. This encodes CASSVEDRELEAFF.